Sequencing of this T cell receptor beta chain was carried out in a study of T cell responses to AZD1222 COVID-19 vaccine. Regarding the study as a whole: A mostly white British donor set with more females was recruited, and clonal diversity was possibly underestimated. Nearly half of the spike-specific TCRs reportedly recognize variant regions that carry no mutations.

With regard to this clone: Its matching antigen is unknown.

V lost 5 bases, J lost 6 bases, and 8 bases stayed unmatched. Per germline, CDR1 LGHDT and CDR2 YNNKEL (reference sequence). This CDR3 spans 16 amino acids. Using immunoSEQ multiplex PCR, the repertoire was profiled, and TCRdb retains in-frame clones only, with some absent. The data show some 170,000 clones, around 90% seen once. The material was peripheral blood, obtained on day 0 of AZD1222 vaccination. This TCR was recovered from an adult in good health. This rearrangement joins TRBV3-1 (or the pseudogene TRBV3-2) to TRBJ2-2, with 11 nucleotides matching TRBD1. As DNA, the CDR3 is TGTGCCAGCAGCTATGGGACAGGGGGTGCGGCCGGGGAGCTGTTTTTT. It translates to CASSYGTGGAAGELFF.